This T cell receptor (beta chain) comes out of a study of tumor-infiltrating lymphocytes in oesophageal squamous cell carcinoma. TCRdb re-derived calls from the PCR reads in MiXCR, one entry per CDR3 protein. The repertoire consists of roughly 9,700 distinct CDR3 sequences, with around 58% occurring once and the leading ten covering approximately 25%. Germline-derived CDR1 and CDR2 are SGHKS and YYEKEE (reference sequence). The V end was cut by 0 bases, the J end by 0 bases, with 9 bases between. The CDR3 length is 15 residues. Input material: esophageal tumor tissue. The chain couples TRBV5-5 to TRBJ1-1, with a tentative D call TRBD1 (5 bases). The receptor was isolated from a female donor with esophageal squamous cell carcinoma. CDR3 bases: TGTGCCAGCAGCTTGGAGGCAGGGTTGAACACTGAAGCTTTCTTT. This sequence encodes CASSLEAGLNTEAFF.